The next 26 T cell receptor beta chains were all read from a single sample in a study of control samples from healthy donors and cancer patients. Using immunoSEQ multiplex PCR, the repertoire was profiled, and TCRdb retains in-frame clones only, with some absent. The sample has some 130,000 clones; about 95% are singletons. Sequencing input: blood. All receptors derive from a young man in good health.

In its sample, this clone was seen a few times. This chain's CDR3 is CASSPPGQPQHF. Written as DNA, the CDR3 is TGTGCCAGCAGCCCCCCAGGTCAGCCCCAGCATTTT. V usage is TRBV7-2 and J usage is TRBJ1-5; D gene unclear. The CDR3 is made up of 12 amino acids. Trimming pared 5 bases from V and 6 bases from J, leaving 8 bases between. CDR1 is SGHTA and CDR2 is FQGNSA in the germline V gene.

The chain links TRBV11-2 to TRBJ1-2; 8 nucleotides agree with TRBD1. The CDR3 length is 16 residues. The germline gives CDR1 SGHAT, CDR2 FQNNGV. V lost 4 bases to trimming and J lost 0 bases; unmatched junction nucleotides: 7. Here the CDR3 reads CASSSSYRGTNYGYTF. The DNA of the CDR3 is TGTGCCAGCAGCTCGTCATACAGGGGGACTAACTATGGCTACACCTTC.

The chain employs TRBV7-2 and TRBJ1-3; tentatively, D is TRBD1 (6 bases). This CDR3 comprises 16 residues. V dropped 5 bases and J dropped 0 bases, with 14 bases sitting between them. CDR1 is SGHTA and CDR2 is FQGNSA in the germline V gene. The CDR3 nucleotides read TGTGCCAGCAGCAAATCGGGACAAATCTCTGGAAACACCATATATTTT. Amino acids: CASSKSGQISGNTIYF.

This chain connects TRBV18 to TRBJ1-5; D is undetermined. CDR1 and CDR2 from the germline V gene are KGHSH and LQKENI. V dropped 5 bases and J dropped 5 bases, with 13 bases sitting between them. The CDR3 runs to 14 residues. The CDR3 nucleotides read TGTGCCAGCTCAGGGCCCACCCCAGATCAGCCCCAGCATTTT. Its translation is CASSGPTPDQPQHF.

The CDR3 nucleotides read TGCAGCGTGGGTGACAGCAATCAGCCCCAGCATTTT. It is translated as CSVGDSNQPQHF. The genes are TRBV29-1 and TRBJ1-5; D is uncertain. The CDR3 totals 12 residues. The germline V and J ends were trimmed by 6 bases and 1 base, with 7 bases remaining between them. The germline V gene has CDR1 SQVTM and CDR2 ANQGSEA.

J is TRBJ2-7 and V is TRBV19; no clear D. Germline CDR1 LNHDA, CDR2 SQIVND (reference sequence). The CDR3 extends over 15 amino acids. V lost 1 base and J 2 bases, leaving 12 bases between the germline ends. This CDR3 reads CASSIVSRSAYEQYF. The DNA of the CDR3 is TGTGCCAGTAGTATAGTTTCCAGGTCAGCCTACGAGCAGTACTTC.

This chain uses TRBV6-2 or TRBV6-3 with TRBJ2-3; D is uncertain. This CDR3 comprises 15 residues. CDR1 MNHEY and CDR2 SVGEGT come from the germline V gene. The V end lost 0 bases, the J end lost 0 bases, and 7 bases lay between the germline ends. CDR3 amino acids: CASSYSGSSTDTQYF. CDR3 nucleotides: TGTGCCAGCAGTTACTCCGGAAGTAGCACAGATACGCAGTATTTT.

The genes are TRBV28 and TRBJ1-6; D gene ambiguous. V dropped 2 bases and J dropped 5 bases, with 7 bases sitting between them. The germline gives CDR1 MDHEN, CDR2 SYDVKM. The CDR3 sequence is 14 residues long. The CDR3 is CASSLMANNSPLHF. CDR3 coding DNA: TGTGCCAGCAGTTTAATGGCAAATAATTCACCCCTCCACTTT.

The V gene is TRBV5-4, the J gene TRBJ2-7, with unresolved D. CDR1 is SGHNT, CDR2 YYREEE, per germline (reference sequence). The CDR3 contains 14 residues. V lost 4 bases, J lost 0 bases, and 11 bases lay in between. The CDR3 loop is CASSLDRSSYEQYF. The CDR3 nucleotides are TGTGCCAGCAGCCTGGACCGGAGCTCCTACGAGCAGTACTTC.

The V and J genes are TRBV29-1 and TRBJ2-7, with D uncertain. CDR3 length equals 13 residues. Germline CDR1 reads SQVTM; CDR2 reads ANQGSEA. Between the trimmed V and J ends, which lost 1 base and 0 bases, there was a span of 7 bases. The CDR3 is CSVEGRASYEQYF. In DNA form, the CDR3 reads TGCAGCGTTGAAGGTCGGGCCTCCTACGAGCAGTACTTC.

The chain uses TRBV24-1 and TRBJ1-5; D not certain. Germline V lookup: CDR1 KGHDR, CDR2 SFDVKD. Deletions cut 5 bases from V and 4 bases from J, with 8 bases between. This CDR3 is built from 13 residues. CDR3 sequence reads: CATSAQTNQPQHF. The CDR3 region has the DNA TGTGCCACCAGTGCCCAAACGAATCAGCCCCAGCATTTT.

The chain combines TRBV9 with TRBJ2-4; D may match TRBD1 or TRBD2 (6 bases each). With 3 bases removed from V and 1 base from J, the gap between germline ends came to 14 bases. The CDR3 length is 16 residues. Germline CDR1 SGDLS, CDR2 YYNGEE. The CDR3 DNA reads TGTGCCAGCAGCGGTAGGGGGGCCGGGGCCAAAAACATTCAGTACTTC. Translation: CASSGRGAGAKNIQYF.

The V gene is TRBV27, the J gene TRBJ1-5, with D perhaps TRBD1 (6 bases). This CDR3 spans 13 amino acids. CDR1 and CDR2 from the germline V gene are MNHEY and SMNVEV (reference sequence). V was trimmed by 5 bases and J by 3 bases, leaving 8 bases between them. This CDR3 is CASSMGANQPQHF. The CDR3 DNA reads TGTGCCAGCAGTATGGGGGCCAATCAGCCCCAGCATTTT.

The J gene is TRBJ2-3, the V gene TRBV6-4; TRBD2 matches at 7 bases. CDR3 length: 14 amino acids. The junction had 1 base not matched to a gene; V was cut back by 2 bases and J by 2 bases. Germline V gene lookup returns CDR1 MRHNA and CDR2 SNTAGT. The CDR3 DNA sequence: TGTGCCAGCAGTGACGGGACTAACACAGATACGCAGTATTTT. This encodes CASSDGTNTDTQYF.

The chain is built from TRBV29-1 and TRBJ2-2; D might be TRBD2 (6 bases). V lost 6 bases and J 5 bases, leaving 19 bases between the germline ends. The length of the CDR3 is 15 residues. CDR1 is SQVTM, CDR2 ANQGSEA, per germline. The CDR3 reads CSVAESRGGTGELFF. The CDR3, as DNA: TGCAGCGTCGCCGAGTCCCGTGGGGGGACCGGGGAGCTGTTTTTT.

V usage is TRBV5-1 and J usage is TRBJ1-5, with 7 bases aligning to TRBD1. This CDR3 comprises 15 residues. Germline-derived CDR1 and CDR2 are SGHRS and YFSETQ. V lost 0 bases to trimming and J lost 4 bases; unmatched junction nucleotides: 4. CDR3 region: CASSLEGARNQPQHF. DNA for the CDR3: TGCGCCAGCAGCTTGGAGGGGGCAAGGAATCAGCCCCAGCATTTT.

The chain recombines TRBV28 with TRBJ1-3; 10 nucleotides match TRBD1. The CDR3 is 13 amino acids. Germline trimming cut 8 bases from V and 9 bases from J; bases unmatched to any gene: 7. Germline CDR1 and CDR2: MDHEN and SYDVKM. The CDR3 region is CASGDRGVGTIYF. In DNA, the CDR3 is TGTGCCAGCGGGGACAGGGGAGTTGGCACCATATATTTT.

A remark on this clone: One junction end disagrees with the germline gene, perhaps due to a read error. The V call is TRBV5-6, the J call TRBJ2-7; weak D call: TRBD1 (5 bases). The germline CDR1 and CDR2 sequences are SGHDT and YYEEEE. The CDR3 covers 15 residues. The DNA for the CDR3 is TGTGCCAGCAGCTTGGCAGTGGGGCGCTCCCACGAGCAGTACTTC. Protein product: CASSLAVGRSHEQYF.

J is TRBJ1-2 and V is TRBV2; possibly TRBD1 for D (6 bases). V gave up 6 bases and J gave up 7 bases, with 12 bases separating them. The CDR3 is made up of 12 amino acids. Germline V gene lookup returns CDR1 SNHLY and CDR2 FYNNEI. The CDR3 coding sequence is TGTGCCAGCAGGGGAACCAGGGGTGGCTACACCTTC. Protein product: CASRGTRGGYTF.

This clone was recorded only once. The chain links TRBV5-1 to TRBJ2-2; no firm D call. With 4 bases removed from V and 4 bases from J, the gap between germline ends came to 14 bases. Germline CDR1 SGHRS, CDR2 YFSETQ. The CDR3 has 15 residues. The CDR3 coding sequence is TGCGCCAGCAGCCCTATAAGGGTAGGCACCGGGGAGCTGTTTTTT. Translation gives CASSPIRVGTGELFF.

Here the CDR3 reads CASRAPVRGVVTYNSPLHF. The CDR3 coding sequence is TGTGCCAGCAGGGCCCCAGTAAGAGGTGTAGTTACTTATAATTCACCCCTCCACTTT. The chain recombines TRBV27 with TRBJ1-6, with D hard to call. The ends were cut back, 6 bases at V and 4 bases at J, with 25 bases in the middle. This CDR3 is 19 amino acids long. Germline V lookup: CDR1 MNHEY, CDR2 SMNVEV (reference sequence).

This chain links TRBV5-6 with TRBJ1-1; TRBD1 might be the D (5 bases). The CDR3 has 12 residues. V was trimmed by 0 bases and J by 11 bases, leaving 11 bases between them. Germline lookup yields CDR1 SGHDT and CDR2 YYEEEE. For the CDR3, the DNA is TGTGCCAGCAGCTTGGGGGGGACCCGGGCTTTCTTT. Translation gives CASSLGGTRAFF.

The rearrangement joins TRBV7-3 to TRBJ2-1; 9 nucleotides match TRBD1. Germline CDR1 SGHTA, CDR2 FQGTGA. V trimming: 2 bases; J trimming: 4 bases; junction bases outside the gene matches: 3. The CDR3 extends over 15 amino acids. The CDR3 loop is CASSLSGQGYNEQFF. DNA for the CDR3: TGTGCCAGCAGCTTATCGGGACAGGGATACAATGAGCAGTTCTTC.

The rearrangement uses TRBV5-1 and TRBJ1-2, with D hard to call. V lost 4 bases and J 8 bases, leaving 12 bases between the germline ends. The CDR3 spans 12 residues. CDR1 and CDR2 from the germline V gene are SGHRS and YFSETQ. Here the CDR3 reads CASSLSRTGYTF. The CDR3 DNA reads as TGCGCCAGCAGCCTATCTAGGACCGGCTACACCTTC.

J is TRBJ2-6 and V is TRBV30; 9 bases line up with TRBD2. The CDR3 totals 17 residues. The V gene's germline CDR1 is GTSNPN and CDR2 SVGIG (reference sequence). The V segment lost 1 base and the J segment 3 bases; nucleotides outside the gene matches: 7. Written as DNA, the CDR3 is TGTGCCTGGAGTGGCCTAGCGGGGTTGGGTGGGGCCAACGTCCTGACTTTC. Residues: CAWSGLAGLGGANVLTF.

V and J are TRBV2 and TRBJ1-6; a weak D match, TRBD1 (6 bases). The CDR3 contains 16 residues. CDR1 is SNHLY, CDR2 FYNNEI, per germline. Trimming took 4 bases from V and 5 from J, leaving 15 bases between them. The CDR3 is CASSVAGALNNSPLHF. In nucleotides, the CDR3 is TGTGCCAGCAGTGTCGCAGGGGCACTGAATAATTCACCCCTCCACTTT.